These 27 T cell receptor beta chains were sequenced from one sample in a study of response to subunit inactivated influenza vaccine. From the RT-PCR reads, TCRdb called clonotypes with MiXCR, one entry per CDR3 protein. The data show around 760,000 distinct CDR3 sequences, roughly 14% seen once. The sequencing here drew on PBMCs from blood, taken less than 15 days before vaccination. These receptors all stem from a man in his fifties or sixties who received an inactivated influenza vaccine.

In the case of this clonotype: The DNA is omitted, as the CDR3 cannot be located on it reliably, and the CDR3 follows TCRdb's listing. The chain is built from TRBV28 and TRBJ1-1; the table gives TRBD1 as D, unverified against the DNA. Germline lookup yields CDR1 MDHEN and CDR2 SYDVKM. The CDR3 spans 12 residues, counting both ends. CDR3 sequence: CASSTSTGSAFF.

This clonotype was counted only a few times. The chain couples TRBV7-9 to TRBJ1-3, with 8 bases that match TRBD1. Germline CDR1 is SEHNR and CDR2 is FQNEAQ (reference sequence). The CDR3 is made up of 14 amino acids. The ends lost 5 bases at V and 10 bases at J; junction bases unmatched: 10. The CDR3 loop reads CASSPQGARITIYF. The CDR3 nucleotides read TGTGCCAGCAGCCCCCAGGGGGCGCGAATAACCATATATTTT. The full variable domain, completed using reference TRBV7-9 and TRBJ1-3, is DTGVSQNPRHKITKRGQNVTFRCDPISEHNRLYWYRQTLGQGPEFLTYFQNEAQLEKSRLLSDRFSAERPKGSFSTLEIQRTEQGDSAMYLCASSPQGARITIYFGEGSWLTVV.

The chain links TRBV24-1 to TRBJ2-1; TRBD1 matches 10 bases. The germline CDR1 and CDR2 sequences are KGHDR and SFDVKD. J was trimmed by 5 bases and V by 3 bases; bases with no gene match: 3. The CDR3 sequence is 15 residues long. CDR3 in amino acids: CATSDPGTGDNEQFF. CDR3 DNA sequence: TGTGCCACCAGTGATCCCGGGACAGGGGACAATGAGCAGTTCTTC.

This clonotype was seen only a few times. The J gene is TRBJ2-7, the V gene TRBV7-9; 14 bases are shared with TRBD2. After removal of 5 bases from V and 6 bases from J, the junction contained 6 bases not matched to a gene. CDR3 length equals 15 residues. From germline, CDR1 is SEHNR and CDR2 FQNEAQ (reference sequence). The CDR3, as DNA: TGTGCCAGCAGCCGGGGACTAGCGGGAGAATTCGAGCAGTACTTC. This codes for CASSRGLAGEFEQYF.

The J gene is TRBJ2-2, the V gene TRBV7-2; D is undetermined. Trimming pared 2 bases from V and 4 bases from J, leaving 5 bases between. The CDR3 covers 13 residues. From germline, CDR1 is SGHTA and CDR2 FQGNSA. This chain's CDR3 is CASSLSATGELFF. CDR3 DNA: TGTGCCAGCAGCTTATCTGCCACCGGGGAGCTGTTTTTT.

There are a few counts of this clonotype. This may stem from a read error, because a much larger clone lies one nucleotide away. The chain employs TRBV4-2 and TRBJ2-4; 7 positions match TRBD2. The ends lost 1 base at V and 0 bases at J; junction bases unmatched: 6. This CDR3 has 17 residues. Looked up from germline, CDR1 is LGHNA and CDR2 is YNFKEQ. The chain's CDR3 is CASSQVAGGVAKNIQYF. The CDR3 DNA is TGTGCCAGCAGCCAAGTGGCTGGGGGGGTAGCCAAAAACATTCAGTACTTC.

V gene TRBV5-1 combines with J gene TRBJ2-5, with TRBD1 identical over 10 bases. Germline V gene sequence: CDR1 SGHRS, CDR2 YFSETQ. CDR3 length equals 15 residues. V lost 5 bases to trimming and J lost 1 base; unmatched junction nucleotides: 5. Here the CDR3 DNA reads TGCGCCAGCAGAGTCAGGACAGGGGGCCAAGAGACCCAGTACTTC. It codes for CASRVRTGGQETQYF.

This clonotype was counted ten times or more. V usage is TRBV30 and J usage is TRBJ1-1; 8 positions agree with TRBD1. The CDR3 contains 13 residues. V dropped 3 bases and J dropped 4; count of bases not matched to a gene: 4. Germline lookup yields CDR1 GTSNPN and CDR2 SVGIG (reference sequence). The chain's CDR3 is CAWSQTGGTEAFF. Written as DNA, the CDR3 is TGTGCCTGGAGCCAAACAGGGGGCACTGAAGCTTTCTTT.

This clonotype was counted only a few times. The CDR3 sequence is CASSLGSGQDPEKLFF. The CDR3 nucleotides read TGTGCCAGCAGTTTAGGGTCCGGACAGGACCCTGAAAAACTGTTTTTT. The chain uses TRBV12-3 or TRBV12-4 and TRBJ1-4; 7 bases match TRBD1. This CDR3 contains 16 residues. V lost 1 base and J lost 7; bases outside the gene matches: 9.

The chain has TRBV5-1 and TRBJ2-1; the match to TRBD2 covers 10 bases. From germline, CDR1 is SGHRS and CDR2 YFSETQ. J gave up 5 bases and V 2 bases, and 4 bases lay outside the gene matches. CDR3 length equals 15 residues. The chain's CDR3 is CASSLLAGYNNEQFF. CDR3 DNA sequence: TGCGCCAGCAGCTTACTAGCGGGATACAACAATGAGCAGTTCTTC.

CDR3 residues: CSARDRQPNTEAFF. The CDR3 DNA reads as TGCAGTGCTAGAGATCGGCAGCCGAACACTGAAGCTTTCTTT. V is TRBV20-1 and J is TRBJ1-1; no clear D gene. The CDR3 runs 14 residues. Germline V gene data show CDR1 as DFQATT and CDR2 as SNEGSKA (reference sequence). Trimming took off 0 bases at V and 1 base at J, with 9 bases between the two ends.

The table lists this clonotype with a few counts. V usage is TRBV5-1 and J usage is TRBJ1-1, with D uncertain. Germline V gene data show CDR1 as SGHRS and CDR2 as YFSETQ. This CDR3 has 13 amino acids. Trimming pared 1 base from V and 2 bases from J, leaving 6 bases between. The CDR3 DNA reads TGCGCCAGCAGCTTGAACACTAACACTGAAGCTTTCTTT. Translated, it gives CASSLNTNTEAFF.

Only a few counts were recorded for this clonotype. The J gene is TRBJ2-3, the V gene TRBV2, with TRBD1 as a possible D gene (5 bases). CDR1 and CDR2 (germline): SNHLY, FYNNEI. The CDR3 is 14 residues long. V was pared by 6 bases and J by 4 bases, with 14 bases between. CDR3: CASSPQGPADTQYF. The CDR3 region has the DNA TGTGCCAGCAGCCCGCAGGGTCCCGCAGATACGCAGTATTTT. Filled out from reference TRBV2 and TRBJ2-3, the complete variable domain reads EPEVTQTPSHQVTQMGQEVILRCVPISNHLYFYWYRQILGQKVEFLVSFYNNEISEKSEIFDDQFSVERPDGSNFTLKIRSTKLEDSAMYFCASSPQGPADTQYFGPGTRLTVL.

In its sample, this clonotype was seen a few times. The chain couples TRBV2 to TRBJ2-7; no clear D. V lost 2 bases, J lost 1 base, and 6 bases lay in between. Germline CDR1 is SNHLY and CDR2 is FYNNEI. The CDR3 length is 13 residues. The CDR3 loop reads CASSEHVSYEQYF. The CDR3 DNA is TGTGCCAGCAGTGAACATGTTTCCTACGAGCAGTACTTC.

The chain uses TRBV20-1 and TRBJ2-3; D call uncertain. The germline V gene encodes CDR1 DFQATT and CDR2 SNEGSKA (reference sequence). V was clipped by 6 bases and J by 2 bases, with 12 bases between them. This CDR3 has 13 amino acids. CDR3 DNA: TGCAGTGCGCCGACTGGGTACACAGATACGCAGTATTTT. This translates into CSAPTGYTDTQYF.

This clonotype was observed a few times. This sequence joins TRBV10-3 and TRBJ1-1; D gene uncertain. The CDR3 sequence is 17 residues long. Germline assignment: CDR1 ENHRY and CDR2 SYGVKD. Trimming pared 4 bases from V and 0 bases from J, leaving 18 bases between. CDR3 in amino acids: CAISAVIRPLMNTEAFF. The CDR3 bases are TGTGCCATCAGTGCCGTGATCAGGCCTCTTATGAACACTGAAGCTTTCTTT.

V and J are TRBV7-2 and TRBJ1-5; the D is unclear. The germline V and J ends were trimmed by 5 bases and 1 base, with 9 bases remaining between them. The CDR3 contains 14 residues. The germline CDR1 and CDR2 sequences are SGHTA and FQGNSA. The CDR3 here is CASSGQRSNQPQHF. The DNA for the CDR3 is TGTGCCAGCAGCGGGCAAAGGAGCAATCAGCCCCAGCATTTT.

This chain links TRBV6-1 with TRBJ2-7; 10 bases agree with TRBD1. V trimming: 6 bases; J trimming: 7 bases; junction bases outside the gene matches: 12. The CDR3 contains 15 residues. The V gene's germline CDR1 is MNHNS and CDR2 SASEGT. The CDR3: CASSSVGQGPLEQYF. In nucleotides, the CDR3 is TGTGCCAGCAGCTCCGTGGGACAGGGGCCCTTAGAGCAGTACTTC.

A few counts support this clonotype. V gene TRBV5-1 combines with J gene TRBJ1-2; 7 bases line up with TRBD1. Germline CDR1 SGHRS, CDR2 YFSETQ. With V trimmed by 4 bases and J by 2 bases, 8 bases remained unmatched. The CDR3 runs 15 residues. CDR3 DNA: TGCGCCAGCAGCCTGCGGACAGGTGAAAACTATGGCTACACCTTC. Amino acids: CASSLRTGENYGYTF.

This clonotype was picked up many times. The chain joins TRBV5-1 to TRBJ1-1, with 10 bases identical to TRBD1. The trim removed 4 bases at V and 7 bases at J, leaving 7 bases unmatched. Germline values: CDR1 SGHRS, CDR2 YFSETQ. This CDR3 has 14 residues. This CDR3 reads CASSTLGQGDEAFF. In nucleotides, the CDR3 is TGCGCCAGCAGCACCCTAGGACAGGGGGATGAAGCTTTCTTT.

The CDR3 DNA reads as TGCAGTGCTAGAGATTCTAGCGGGGGGTCGGATACGCAGTATTTT. As protein: CSARDSSGGSDTQYF. The chain has TRBV20-1 and TRBJ2-3, with 11 bases matching TRBD2. The germline CDR1 and CDR2 sequences are DFQATT and SNEGSKA (reference sequence). The V gene end was trimmed by 0 bases and the J gene end by 6 bases; junction bases not matched to a gene: 5. The CDR3 has 15 amino acids.

The V call is TRBV6-6, the J call TRBJ1-6; D might be TRBD1 (5 bases). Germline values: CDR1 MNHNY, CDR2 SVGAGI (reference sequence). The CDR3 is made up of 13 amino acids. V lost 2 bases and J lost 10, with 9 bases in between. The CDR3 sequence is CASSYTGGSPLHF. The CDR3 DNA follows: TGTGCCAGCAGTTACACGGGGGGGTCACCCCTCCACTTT.

The rearrangement uses TRBV20-1 and TRBJ2-7; the match to TRBD2 covers 8 bases. The trim removed 1 base at V and 1 base at J, leaving 27 bases unmatched. The CDR3 contains 22 residues. Germline CDR1 is DFQATT and CDR2 is SNEGSKA (reference sequence). The CDR3: CSARGRGTTRGTRLGLSYEQYF. In DNA form, the CDR3 reads TGCAGTGCTAGAGGAAGGGGGACTACGAGGGGGACTAGACTAGGTCTTTCCTACGAGCAGTACTTC.

This clonotype was seen a few times. The chain combines TRBV11-2 with TRBJ2-5; D might be TRBD1 (6 bases). The germline CDR1 and CDR2 sequences are SGHAT and FQNNGV. With 6 bases removed from V and 1 base from J, the gap between germline ends came to 15 bases. The length of the CDR3 is 15 residues. CDR3 nucleotide sequence: TGTGCCAGCAGACCCGGGACAATAGTCCAAGAGACCCAGTACTTC. It translates to CASRPGTIVQETQYF.

This clonotype was counted between two and nine times. The chain links TRBV6-1 to TRBJ2-5; D ambiguous. From germline, CDR1 is MNHNS and CDR2 SASEGT. The V gene lost 10 bases and the J gene lost 6 bases, with 21 bases spanning the gap. The CDR3 is 14 amino acids. CDR3 protein: CATSLAGSSQTQYF. In nucleotides, the CDR3 is TGTGCCACCTCTTTGGCCGGCTCATCGCAGACCCAGTACTTC.

V and J are TRBV25-1 and TRBJ1-2; D remains ambiguous. With 2 bases removed from V and 1 base from J, the gap between germline ends came to 5 bases. Germline V gene data show CDR1 as MGHDK and CDR2 as SYGVNS. The CDR3 is made up of 13 amino acids. The CDR3 sequence is CASSERGNYGYTF. As DNA, the CDR3 is TGTGCCAGCAGTGAACGGGGTAACTATGGCTACACCTTC.

The chain combines TRBV11-2 with TRBJ2-3; 7 bases line up with TRBD1. Germline values: CDR1 SGHAT, CDR2 FQNNGV. CDR3 length: 18 residues. J lost 0 bases, V lost 3 bases, and 12 bases had no gene match. The CDR3 DNA sequence: TGTGCCAGCAGCTTTCCCTCCGGGACAGACTCTAGCACAGATACGCAGTATTTT. Amino acids: CASSFPSGTDSSTDTQYF. Using reference TRBV11-2 and TRBJ2-3 for the parts outside the CDR3, the full variable domain is EAGVAQSPRYKIIEKRQSVAFWCNPISGHATLYWYQQILGQGPKLLIQFQNNGVVDDSQLPKDRFSAERLKGVDSTLKIQPAKLEDSAVYLCASSFPSGTDSSTDTQYFGPGTRLTVL.